These 32 T cell receptor beta chains originate from one sample sequenced in a study of OX40 agonist ivuxolimab in advanced cancers. Measured with immunoSEQ multiplex PCR; TCRdb has only the in-frame clones, and not every one. The sample has approximately 89,000 clones; 70% to 90% are singletons. The material was CD4+ or CD8+ T cells sorted from blood, obtained in a trial of the OX40 agonist ivuxolimab. These receptors came from an adult with an advanced solid tumor such as melanoma, head and neck, liver or kidney cancer.

The chain has TRBV5-8 and TRBJ1-1; D gene ambiguous. The CDR3 is 13 amino acids. Germline V gene lookup returns CDR1 SGHTS and CDR2 YDEGEE. Trimming stripped 0 bases from V and 2 bases from J, with 5 bases between. CDR3 loop: CASSLGGNTEAFF. The CDR3 DNA follows: TGTGCCAGCAGCTTGGGGGGAAACACTGAAGCTTTCTTT.

The chain carries TRBV9 and TRBJ1-3; 8 bases are a match to TRBD1. The trim removed 0 bases at V and 0 bases at J, leaving 5 bases unmatched. From germline, CDR1 is SGDLS and CDR2 YYNGEE. The CDR3 is made up of 17 amino acids. Here the CDR3 DNA reads TGTGCCAGCAGCGTAGCAGGGACAGGCCGCTCTGGAAACACCATATATTTT. This encodes CASSVAGTGRSGNTIYF.

This rearrangement joins TRBV15 to TRBJ2-3; 10 nucleotides align to TRBD1. J was trimmed by 4 bases and V by 0 bases; bases with no gene match: 7. The germline CDR1 and CDR2 sequences are LNHNV and YYDKDF (reference sequence). This CDR3 has 17 residues. The CDR3 nucleotides read TGTGCCACCAGCAGAGATAGAGGGACAGGGGACCCAGATACGCAGTATTTT. Translating it yields CATSRDRGTGDPDTQYF. Full variable domain (rest looked up from reference TRBV15 and TRBJ2-3): DAMVIQNPRYQVTQFGKPVTLSCSQTLNHNVMYWYQQKSSQAPKLLFHYYDKDFNNEADTPDNFQSRRPNTSFCFLDIRSPGLGDTAMYLCATSRDRGTGDPDTQYFGPGTRLTVL.

This clone was counted only a few times. The V and J genes are TRBV19 and TRBJ1-5, with unresolved D. The CDR3 runs 21 residues. V lost 0 bases and J 3 bases, leaving 27 bases between the germline ends. Looked up from germline, CDR1 is LNHDA and CDR2 is SQIVND (reference sequence). CDR3 region: CASSIDAHRLSDLGFNQPQHF. CDR3 sequence (DNA): TGTGCCAGTAGTATAGATGCCCACAGACTATCAGACCTAGGCTTCAATCAGCCCCAGCATTTT.

V gene TRBV5-4 combines with J gene TRBJ1-4; a possible D gene is TRBD1 (5 bases). Trimming removed 1 base from V and 2 bases from J, with 6 bases in between. Germline V gene lookup returns CDR1 SGHNT and CDR2 YYREEE (reference sequence). The CDR3 runs 14 residues. CDR3 sequence reads: CASSLRQTNEKLFF. The CDR3, as DNA: TGTGCCAGCAGCTTGCGACAGACTAATGAAAAACTGTTTTTT.

The CDR3 sequence: CASSYRDTYEAFF. The CDR3 nucleotides are TGTGCCAGCAGTTACCGGGACACCTATGAAGCTTTCTTT. The genes are TRBV6-6 and TRBJ1-1, with D possibly TRBD1 on 6 matching bases. The length of the CDR3 is 13 residues. Per the germline V gene, CDR1 is MNHNY and CDR2 is SVGAGI (reference sequence). Deletions cut 2 bases from V and 7 bases from J, with 11 bases between.

The V gene is TRBV5-4, the J gene TRBJ1-1; 7 bases align to TRBD1. J gave up 4 bases and V 6 bases, and 18 bases lay outside the gene matches. This CDR3 spans 17 amino acids. The germline V gene has CDR1 SGHNT and CDR2 YYREEE (reference sequence). In DNA form, the CDR3 reads TGTGCCAGCACCCCTGTTGGAACAGGGGTAACCGGCACTGAAGCTTTCTTT. Its protein is CASTPVGTGVTGTEAFF.

CDR3 nucleotide sequence: TGTGCCAGCAGTCCCCGGAGGGGATACCAAGAGACCCAGTACTTC. It codes for CASSPRRGYQETQYF. This chain connects TRBV27 to TRBJ2-5, with D possibly being TRBD2 (6 bases). V lost 5 bases, J lost 0 bases, and 13 bases lay in between. This CDR3 comprises 15 residues. Germline assignment: CDR1 MNHEY and CDR2 SMNVEV (reference sequence).

The J gene is TRBJ1-2, the V gene TRBV2; D remains ambiguous. Per the germline V gene, CDR1 is SNHLY and CDR2 is FYNNEI. The CDR3 consists of 13 residues. V lost 4 bases to trimming and J lost 4 bases, with 10 bases between them. CDR3 loop: CASSAAGIYGYTF. In nucleotides, the CDR3 is TGTGCCAGCAGTGCCGCGGGGATCTATGGCTACACCTTC.

The V call is TRBV30, the J call TRBJ1-3; TRBD1 might be the D (6 bases). The length of the CDR3 is 16 residues. Germline assignment: CDR1 GTSNPN and CDR2 SVGIG (reference sequence). Between the trimmed V and J ends, which lost 2 bases and 2 bases, there was a span of 16 bases. The CDR3 coding sequence is TGTGCCTGGAGTCCCGTTACAGGGAGGACTGGAAACACCATATATTTT. Translation: CAWSPVTGRTGNTIYF.

V and J are TRBV30 and TRBJ2-3; TRBD2 matches 9 bases. The CDR3 contains 13 residues. CDR1 is GTSNPN, CDR2 SVGIG, per germline (reference sequence). The V segment lost 3 bases and the J segment 10 bases; nucleotides outside the gene matches: 8. CDR3 residues: CAWRLAGEASQYF. DNA for the CDR3: TGTGCCTGGAGGTTAGCGGGGGAGGCCTCGCAGTATTTT.

The chain couples TRBV6-1 to TRBJ1-1, with D perhaps matching TRBD1 (5 bases). Germline V gives CDR1 MNHNS, CDR2 SASEGT. The CDR3 is 12 residues long. V gave up 5 bases and J gave up 10 bases, with 14 bases separating them. CDR3 DNA: TGTGCCAGCAGTCCAGACTTAAGGGGAGCTTTCTTT. It codes for CASSPDLRGAFF.

V gene TRBV4-2 combines with J gene TRBJ2-7, with D possibly called TRBD1 or TRBD2 (5 bases each). The CDR3 extends over 16 amino acids. The V and J ends lost 4 bases and 0 bases respectively, with 16 bases between them. Germline lookup yields CDR1 LGHNA and CDR2 YNFKEQ. CDR3 in amino acids: CASSRSGTASSYEQYF. DNA of the CDR3: TGTGCCAGCAGCCGAAGTGGGACCGCAAGCTCCTACGAGCAGTACTTC.

V gene TRBV6-4 combines with J gene TRBJ1-6, with D hard to call. Germline lookup yields CDR1 MRHNA and CDR2 SNTAGT. The V and J ends lost 0 bases and 10 bases respectively, with 10 bases between them. This CDR3 region has 14 residues. The chain's CDR3 is CASSDSTPGSPLHF. CDR3 bases: TGTGCCAGCAGTGACTCGACCCCGGGGTCACCCCTCCACTTT.

This clone was recorded only once. The chain couples TRBV5-1 to TRBJ1-5, with TRBD1 as a possible D gene (5 bases). V lost 4 bases, J lost 0 bases, and 17 bases lay in between. The CDR3 consists of 17 residues. Looked up from germline, CDR1 is SGHRS and CDR2 is YFSETQ. CDR3 coding DNA: TGCGCCAGCAGCGTGGAACCGGGACCTTCTAGCAATCAGCCCCAGCATTTT. Translation: CASSVEPGPSSNQPQHF.

The chain couples TRBV30 to TRBJ1-4, with D uncertain. V shed 0 bases and J shed 0 bases, with 20 bases lying between them. Germline V CDR1 and CDR2: GTSNPN, SVGIG (reference sequence). The CDR3 has 19 amino acids. The CDR3: CAWSVLGSGSVATNEKLFF. CDR3 coding DNA: TGTGCCTGGAGTGTACTAGGGAGCGGGTCAGTGGCAACTAATGAAAAACTGTTTTTT. Filled out from reference TRBV30 and TRBJ1-4, the complete variable domain reads SQTIHQWPATLVQPVGSPLSLECTVEGTSNPNLYWYRQAAGRGLQLLFYSVGIGQISSEVPQNLSASRPQDRQFILSSKKLLLSDSGFYLCAWSVLGSGSVATNEKLFFGSGTQLSVL.

V usage is TRBV6-5 and J usage is TRBJ1-6, with a tentative D call TRBD1 (6 bases). V lost 2 bases and J lost 7, with 9 bases in between. Germline V lookup: CDR1 MNHEY, CDR2 SVGAGI. This CDR3 region has 14 residues. CDR3 sequence: CASSYPGVNSPLHF. The CDR3 DNA is TGTGCCAGCAGTTACCCAGGGGTCAATTCACCCCTCCACTTT.

V is TRBV2 and J is TRBJ2-3; D remains ambiguous. In germline, CDR1 is SNHLY, CDR2 FYNNEI. V was cut by 5 bases and J by 6 bases, with 12 bases left in between. This CDR3 spans 13 amino acids. CDR3 amino acids: CASSTWGWDTQYF. As DNA, the CDR3 is TGTGCCAGCAGTACGTGGGGTTGGGATACGCAGTATTTT.

The genes are TRBV29-1 and TRBJ2-6; D unresolved. The CDR3 spans 17 residues. Germline V gene sequence: CDR1 SQVTM, CDR2 ANQGSEA. Trimming stripped 4 bases from V and 0 bases from J, with 16 bases between. CDR3 residues: CSVVRVGQGSGANVLTF. In DNA, the CDR3 is TGCAGCGTTGTTAGGGTCGGTCAAGGCTCTGGGGCCAACGTCCTGACTTTC.

The J gene is TRBJ2-3, the V gene TRBV27; TRBD1 matches at 7 bases. The length of the CDR3 is 15 residues. V lost 3 bases to trimming and J lost 1 base; unmatched junction nucleotides: 4. From germline, CDR1 is MNHEY and CDR2 SMNVEV (reference sequence). The CDR3 coding sequence is TGTGCCAGCAGTTTTAATCAGGGGGGCACAGATACGCAGTATTTT. Its protein is CASSFNQGGTDTQYF.

The V call is TRBV10-2, the J call TRBJ1-6; 7 bases are shared with TRBD1. Losses at the gene ends were 7 bases for V and 5 bases for J; bases not matched to a gene: 8. This CDR3 is built from 15 residues. CDR1 is WSHSY, CDR2 SAAADI, per germline. CDR3 coding DNA: TGCGCCAGCACCCCCGGCGACAGGGATAATTCACCCCTCCACTTT. It is translated as CASTPGDRDNSPLHF.

In this sample, this clone turned up a few times. The chain carries TRBV7-2 and TRBJ2-1, with unresolved D. Germline CDR1 SGHTA, CDR2 FQGNSA. The ends were cut back, 4 bases at V and 4 bases at J, with 26 bases in the middle. This CDR3 is built from 19 residues. The CDR3 DNA reads as TGTGCCAGCAGCTCACCAGCCAGGCGCGTATCGCCTGAATACAATGAGCAGTTCTTC. Amino acids: CASSSPARRVSPEYNEQFF.

The V call is TRBV7-9, the J call TRBJ1-1, with 7 bases fitting TRBD1. The CDR3 extends over 15 amino acids. V shed 5 bases and J 6 bases; nucleotides not matched to a gene: 12. Germline loops: CDR1 SEHNR, CDR2 FQNEAQ (reference sequence). In DNA form, the CDR3 reads TGTGCCAGCAGCCCCCCCGACAGGGTGGGACCTGAAGCTTTCTTT. Residues: CASSPPDRVGPEAFF.

This chain links TRBV19 with TRBJ2-5; 7 bases map to TRBD2. The germline V gene has CDR1 LNHDA and CDR2 SQIVND (reference sequence). Trimming removed 3 bases from V and 0 bases from J; junction bases left unmatched: 10. The CDR3 extends over 17 amino acids. As DNA, the CDR3 is TGTGCCAGTAGTATGGTTGGAGCGGGGAGACACCAAGAGACCCAGTACTTC. It is translated as CASSMVGAGRHQETQYF.

The count of this clone is one. The chain recombines TRBV6-1 with TRBJ2-5, with 7 bases matching TRBD2. In germline, CDR1 is MNHNS, CDR2 SASEGT. The length of the CDR3 is 13 residues. V lost 7 bases, J lost 2 bases, and 4 bases stayed unmatched. CDR3 bases: TGTGCCAGCATCCGGGACTATCAAGAGACCCAGTACTTC. Amino acid sequence: CASIRDYQETQYF.

CDR3 sequence: CASSESILGQGGYEQYF. CDR3 nucleotide sequence: TGCGCCAGCAGTGAGTCCATTTTGGGACAGGGTGGCTACGAGCAGTACTTC. This rearrangement joins TRBV10-1 to TRBJ2-7, with TRBD1 matching 9 bases. The V and J ends lost 0 bases and 3 bases, in that order; junction bases with no gene match: 9. From germline, CDR1 is WNHNN and CDR2 SYGVQD (reference sequence). The CDR3 runs 17 residues.

The chain links TRBV19 to TRBJ1-4; 9 nucleotides match TRBD1. The CDR3 has 17 residues. Germline V gives CDR1 LNHDA, CDR2 SQIVND (reference sequence). The trim removed 3 bases at V and 5 bases at J, leaving 10 bases unmatched. The CDR3 nucleotides read TGTGCCAGTAGTATTACCCTCAACAGGGGGCTAAATGAAAAACTGTTTTTT. Protein: CASSITLNRGLNEKLFF.

This clone appeared once. The chain couples TRBV6-5 to TRBJ2-1, with D unclear. Trimming took 2 bases from V and 9 from J, leaving 14 bases between them. Germline CDR1 MNHEY, CDR2 SVGAGI. This CDR3 has 14 amino acids. The CDR3 nucleotides are TGTGCCAGCAGTTACAGGGTAGGAGACACTGAGCAGTTCTTC. This gives the protein CASSYRVGDTEQFF.

J is TRBJ1-1 and V is TRBV12-2. TRBV12-2 is a listed pseudogene. This CDR3 region has 16 residues. The CDR3 is CASRLGGAGMNTEAFF. In DNA, the CDR3 is TGTGCAAGTCGCTTAGGAGGGGCAGGGATGAACACTGAAGCTTTCTTT.

The rearrangement uses TRBV6-1 and TRBJ2-7, with 7 bases aligning to TRBD1. The germline V gene encodes CDR1 MNHNS and CDR2 SASEGT. CDR3 length: 15 residues. Losses at the gene ends were 7 bases for V and 4 bases for J; bases not matched to a gene: 13. The CDR3 DNA follows: TGTGCCAGCAATGGAAGAGTGGGACAGATATACGAGCAGTACTTC. Amino acids: CASNGRVGQIYEQYF.

CDR3 bases: TGCGCCAGCAGTTTGGCGGGGGGGCGGGCAGATACGCAGTATTTT. It is translated as CASSLAGGRADTQYF. The chain employs TRBV10-2 and TRBJ2-3; 9 nucleotides agree with TRBD2. Germline CDR1 is WSHSY and CDR2 is SAAADI. Germline trimming cut 5 bases from V and 4 bases from J; bases unmatched to any gene: 7. The CDR3 spans 15 residues.

This clone has just one count. This chain uses TRBV5-6 with TRBJ1-5, with D possibly being TRBD1 (5 bases). The CDR3 has 14 amino acids. Trimming removed 6 bases at V and 8 bases at J, with 18 bases between. The V gene's germline CDR1 is SGHDT and CDR2 YYEEEE. The CDR3 region is CASIAPRDSKPQHF. The DNA of the CDR3 is TGTGCCAGCATAGCCCCCAGGGACTCTAAGCCCCAGCATTTT.